This T cell receptor (beta chain) is drawn from a study of a mutant IDH1 vaccine in newly diagnosed glioma. For the study at large: The study held visit V12 at week 35 and visit V13 at week 47. General study results and limits: Immune responses induced by the vaccine were seen in 93.3% of patients, spanning multiple MHC alleles.

As for time point: week 47, end of study. The vaccine gave 300 ug of a 20-mer mutant IDH1 peptide subcutaneously per dose. The CDR3 has 17 residues. The V and J ends lost 0 bases and 5 bases, in that order; junction bases with no gene match: 10. Germline loops: CDR1 SGHNT, CDR2 YYREEE (reference sequence). Assay used: immunoSEQ multiplex PCR; TCRdb lists only in-frame clones, some missing. The sample contains over 30,000 clones, roughly 90% of which appear only once. Comment on this clone: The antigen is not known.

The TCR sequence derives from a woman aged 35 to 49 with glioma. The chain links TRBV5-4 to TRBJ1-2; 10 bases map to TRBD1. This material consisted of PBMCs, taken from a glioma patient whose treatment included an IDH1 peptide vaccine. The CDR3 here is CASSLDSRQGAGYGYTF. CDR3 DNA: TGTGCCAGCAGCTTGGACTCGAGACAGGGGGCTGGGTATGGCTACACCTTC.